Listed here is a single T cell receptor (beta chain). The sample belongs to a study of control samples from healthy donors and cancer patients. Sequenced by immunoSEQ multiplex PCR; TCRdb stores in-frame clones only, minus some. Here the sample spans about 28,000 clones, 79% being singletons. J was trimmed by 13 bases and V by 5 bases; bases with no gene match: 10. Germline CDR1 reads MNHEY; CDR2 reads SMNVEV (reference sequence). The CDR3 is 15 amino acids. The sequence derives from a man aged 55 to 69 with head and neck cancer. The specimen sequenced was PBMCs. The chain joins TRBV27 to TRBJ2-1, with 14 bases lining up with TRBD2. CDR3 amino acids: CASSKSGTSGSRQFF. CDR3 coding DNA: TGTGCCAGCAGTAAGTCCGGGACTAGCGGGAGTCGACAGTTCTTC.